The T cell receptor beta chain described here comes from a study of cytomegalovirus exposure and HLA in healthy donors. Study-wide results and limits: The authors enumerated under 200 TCR beta chains as linked to cytomegalovirus.

CDR3 length equals 16 residues. Trimming at V came to 3 bases and at J to 1 base, leaving 4 bases not matched to a gene. The germline CDR1 and CDR2 sequences are SGHAT and FQNNGV. As concerns this clone: Antigen specificity is unknown.

Amplification used 60 Vbeta primers and 13 Jbeta primers. Profiled with immunoSEQ multiplex PCR; TCRdb holds only in-frame clones, not every one. The data show around 140,000 clones, 65% to 85% seen once. This chain uses TRBV11-2 with TRBJ2-1; 9 positions match TRBD2. Sequenced input: PBMCs. This TCR derives from a male donor in good health and CMV-seronegative. The CDR3 spells CASSFVLAGSYNEQFF. The CDR3 DNA sequence: TGTGCCAGCAGCTTCGTCCTAGCGGGATCCTACAATGAGCAGTTCTTC.